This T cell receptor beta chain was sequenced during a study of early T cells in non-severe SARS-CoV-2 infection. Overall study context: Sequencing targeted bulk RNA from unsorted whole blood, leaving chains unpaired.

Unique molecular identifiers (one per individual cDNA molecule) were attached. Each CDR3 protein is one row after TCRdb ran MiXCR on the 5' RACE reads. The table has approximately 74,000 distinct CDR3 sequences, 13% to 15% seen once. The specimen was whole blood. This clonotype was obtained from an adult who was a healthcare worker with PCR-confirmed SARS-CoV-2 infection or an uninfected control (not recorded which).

The CDR3 region is CASRTGSQETQYF. In DNA, the CDR3 is TGTGCCAGCAGGACAGGGAGTCAAGAGACCCAGTACTTC. The chain joins TRBV6-2 or TRBV6-3 to TRBJ2-5; 7 nucleotides line up with TRBD1. The CDR3 covers 13 residues. Germline V gene data show CDR1 as MNHEY and CDR2 as SVGEGT. Trimming cost V 6 bases and J 2 bases; bases outside gene matches: 3.